This T cell receptor (beta chain) emerged from a study of control samples from healthy donors and cancer patients. Assay used: immunoSEQ multiplex PCR; TCRdb lists only in-frame clones, some missing. The table records approximately 140,000 clones, 90% to 95% of them present only once. The table lists this clone with a few counts. V lost 5 bases and J lost 0, with 8 bases in between. CDR3 length: 14 amino acids. CDR1 is SQVTM, CDR2 ANQGSEA, per germline. The V gene is TRBV29-1, the J gene TRBJ2-6; the D call may be TRBD1 or TRBD2 (5 bases each). The material sequenced was blood. The clonotype originates from a man in his forties in good health. CDR3 region: CSVLGTSGANVLTF. The CDR3 DNA is TGCAGCGTTCTAGGGACCTCTGGGGCCAACGTCCTGACTTTC.